This T cell receptor beta chain stems from a study of T cell repertoires and Cas9 in healthy adults. Assay used: immunoSEQ multiplex PCR; TCRdb lists only in-frame clones, some missing. In the table there are 13,000 to 15,000 clones, about 88% of which are singletons. The germline CDR1 and CDR2 sequences are MNHEY and SMNVEV (reference sequence). V gave up 4 bases and J gave up 10 bases; unmatched junction bases: 8. CDR3 length: 13 amino acids. The chain combines TRBV27 with TRBJ1-2; TRBD1 agrees at 8 bases. This TCR was recovered from a human donor in good health. Specimen: Tregs (CD4+, CD25+, CD127-, CD137-, CD154-) from PBMCs; culture status not recorded. CDR3 residues: CASSWTGNLVYTF. DNA for the CDR3: TGTGCCAGCAGTTGGACAGGGAACCTGGTCTACACCTTC.